The 32 T cell receptor beta chains in this list originate from one sample, sequenced in a study of cytomegalovirus exposure and HLA in healthy donors. In the PCR, 60 Vbeta and 13 Jbeta primers were used. Here immunoSEQ multiplex PCR was the method, and the copy in TCRdb shows in-frame clones only, minus some. The table has some 110,000 clones, around 80% seen once. The sequenced sample was PBMCs. The receptors were gathered from a man aged 35-49 years in good health and CMV-seronegative.

The CDR3 nucleotides are TGTGGAGAATCAGACATCCCCTATAATTCACCCCTCCACTTT. Amino acids: CGESDIPYNSPLHF. V gene TRBV27 combines with J gene TRBJ1-6; no firm D call. The CDR3 is 14 amino acids. Germline V gives CDR1 MNHEY, CDR2 SMNVEV (reference sequence).

V is TRBV7-9 and J is TRBJ2-5; 10 nucleotides line up with TRBD1. The junction had 13 bases not matched to a gene; V was cut back by 4 bases and J by 5 bases. This CDR3 contains 17 residues. Germline V gives CDR1 SEHNR, CDR2 FQNEAQ (reference sequence). The CDR3 DNA reads TGTGCCAGCAGCTCCGAGGGGGGACAGGGGAAGAAGGAGACCCAGTACTTC. Residues: CASSSEGGQGKKETQYF.

This clone was counted once. In DNA, the CDR3 is TGTGCCAGCAGCCTAGCGGGGGGATTCACAGATACGCAGTATTTT. The encoded protein is CASSLAGGFTDTQYF. The chain uses TRBV27 and TRBJ2-3, with 11 bases lining up with TRBD2. The trim removed 6 bases at V and 2 bases at J, leaving 4 bases unmatched. CDR3 size: 15 residues. Looked up from germline, CDR1 is MNHEY and CDR2 is SMNVEV (reference sequence).

The rearrangement links TRBV5-4 to TRBJ2-7; D possibly corresponds to TRBD1 (5 bases). The CDR3 has 14 amino acids. Per the germline V gene, CDR1 is SGHNT and CDR2 is YYREEE (reference sequence). V was trimmed by 0 bases and J by 2 bases, leaving 9 bases between them. The CDR3 DNA reads TGTGCCAGCAGCTTGGATCCAGGGACCTACGAGCAGTACTTC. Its translation: CASSLDPGTYEQYF.

The chain links TRBV28 to TRBJ1-2, with unresolved D. CDR3 length: 11 amino acids. Germline CDR1 is MDHEN and CDR2 is SYDVKM. Deletions cut 4 bases from V and 12 bases from J, with 12 bases between. In nucleotides, the CDR3 is TGTGCCAGCAGTTCTACTGTGTTTCACACCTTC. Its protein product is CASSSTVFHTF.

V usage is TRBV5-6 and J usage is TRBJ1-1, with D possibly matching TRBD1 (5 bases). The V gene's germline CDR1 is SGHDT and CDR2 YYEEEE. The length of the CDR3 is 15 residues. Trimming removed 1 base at V and 2 bases at J, with 12 bases between. CDR3 sequence (DNA): TGTGCCAGCAGCTTGCTCAGGGTGACAAACACTGAAGCTTTCTTT. It codes for CASSLLRVTNTEAFF.

The chain recombines TRBV25-1 with TRBJ1-4, with D possibly matching TRBD1 (5 bases). Germline CDR1 is MGHDK and CDR2 is SYGVNS. V was clipped by 3 bases and J by 4 bases, with 12 bases between them. CDR3 length: 15 residues. The DNA for the CDR3 is TGTGCCAGCAGTGATTTGACAGAGATTAATGAAAAACTGTTTTTT. Amino acids: CASSDLTEINEKLFF.

The chain links TRBV5-6 to TRBJ2-1, with D perhaps matching TRBD1 (6 bases). V shed 4 bases and J shed 12 bases, with 29 bases lying between them. Germline assignment: CDR1 SGHDT and CDR2 YYEEEE. The CDR3 is 17 residues long. CDR3 sequence: CASSPRPGRGDFTGQFF. The CDR3 DNA reads as TGTGCCAGCAGCCCCCGCCCCGGCAGGGGAGATTTTACAGGGCAGTTCTTC.

V usage is TRBV6-4 and J usage is TRBJ2-2, with D uncertain. Trimming stripped 3 bases from V and 6 bases from J, with 8 bases between. From germline, CDR1 is MRHNA and CDR2 SNTAGT. This CDR3 contains 13 residues. Written as DNA, the CDR3 is TGTGCCAGCAGTGATTCATCAGCCGGGGAGCTGTTTTTT. Translated, it gives CASSDSSAGELFF.

The CDR3 bases are TGCGCCAGCAGCACCCAAGGGGCGGCGACCTCTGGAAACACCATATATTTT. Its translation is CASSTQGAATSGNTIYF. The chain recombines TRBV5-1 with TRBJ1-3, with D tentatively TRBD1 (5 bases). Trimming removed 4 bases from V and 0 bases from J, with 17 bases in between. CDR1 SGHRS and CDR2 YFSETQ come from the germline V gene. The CDR3 spans 17 residues.

This clone was counted only a few times. The chain links TRBV7-2 to TRBJ2-2; 9 bases agree with TRBD2. The CDR3 has 17 amino acids. J lost 6 bases, V lost 2 bases, and 10 bases had no gene match. Per germline, CDR1 SGHTA and CDR2 FQGNSA. In DNA form, the CDR3 reads TGTGCCAGCAGCTTAATCGGCGGGGGGGACCGTTCCGGGGAGCTGTTTTTT. Translating gives CASSLIGGGDRSGELFF.

This chain connects TRBV5-5 to TRBJ2-7, with D perhaps TRBD1 (5 bases). The CDR3 is 14 amino acids. V was cut by 1 base and J by 2 bases, with 10 bases left in between. Germline V lookup: CDR1 SGHKS, CDR2 YYEKEE (reference sequence). CDR3 DNA: TGTGCCAGCAGCTTGCAGGGCCCCCCCTACGAGCAGTACTTC. Its protein is CASSLQGPPYEQYF.

The chain employs TRBV10-3 and TRBJ2-7; 11 bases are shared with TRBD2. Germline CDR1 ENHRY, CDR2 SYGVKD. J gave up 6 bases and V 5 bases, and 9 bases lay outside the gene matches. CDR3 length equals 15 residues. CDR3 sequence: CAISYIAGGLGEQYF. Written as DNA, the CDR3 is TGTGCCATCAGTTATATAGCGGGAGGGCTGGGCGAGCAGTACTTC.

The chain combines TRBV5-4 with TRBJ2-5; 7 bases fit TRBD2. This CDR3 is 15 amino acids long. CDR1 is SGHNT, CDR2 YYREEE, per germline (reference sequence). The J segment lost 4 bases and the V segment lost 1 base, leaving 7 bases of the junction unmatched. The CDR3: CASSLKREEGETQYF. The CDR3 region has the DNA TGTGCCAGCAGCTTGAAACGGGAGGAGGGAGAGACCCAGTACTTC.

This rearrangement joins TRBV2 to TRBJ2-1; 8 bases align to TRBD2. Germline CDR1 is SNHLY and CDR2 is FYNNEI. With V trimmed by 8 bases and J by 5 bases, 8 bases remained unmatched. The CDR3 runs to 14 residues. CDR3 loop: CASDLRGADNEQFF. The CDR3 DNA sequence: TGTGCCAGCGATTTGCGGGGGGCCGACAATGAGCAGTTCTTC.

The genes are TRBV6-1 and TRBJ2-5, with 12 positions matching TRBD2. Losses at the gene ends were 5 bases for V and 2 bases for J; bases not matched to a gene: 3. Per germline, CDR1 MNHNS and CDR2 SASEGT. CDR3 length equals 15 residues. CDR3 in amino acids: CASSPGLAGQETQYF. CDR3 coding DNA: TGTGCCAGCAGTCCCGGACTAGCGGGGCAAGAGACCCAGTACTTC.

The genes are TRBV9 and TRBJ2-3; 7 bases agree with TRBD2. This CDR3 contains 13 residues. V lost 2 bases and J lost 7; bases outside the gene matches: 4. CDR1 is SGDLS and CDR2 is YYNGEE in the germline V gene. CDR3 in DNA: TGTGCCAGCAGCGTGGGAGGGTTGTATACGCAGTATTTT. This codes for CASSVGGLYTQYF. Based on the CDR3 plus reference TRBV9 and TRBJ2-3, the full variable domain is DSGVTQTPKHLITATGQRVTLRCSPRSGDLSVYWYQQSLDQGLQFLIQYYNGEERAKGNILERFSAQQFPDLHSELNLSSLELGDSALYFCASSVGGLYTQYFGPGTRLTVL.

The J gene is TRBJ1-1, the V gene TRBV27; perhaps TRBD1 as D (6 bases). Per the germline V gene, CDR1 is MNHEY and CDR2 is SMNVEV (reference sequence). This CDR3 is 14 amino acids long. With 5 bases removed from V and 4 bases from J, the gap between germline ends came to 14 bases. The CDR3 loop is CASSPRGQSTEAFF. DNA of the CDR3: TGTGCCAGCAGTCCCCGAGGACAGAGCACTGAAGCTTTCTTT.

V is TRBV9 and J is TRBJ1-6; 7 nucleotides line up with TRBD1. Germline V lookup: CDR1 SGDLS, CDR2 YYNGEE. The V gene end was trimmed by 3 bases and the J gene end by 10 bases; junction bases not matched to a gene: 4. This CDR3 is 13 amino acids long. CDR3 region: CASSGRQGSPLHF. CDR3 nucleotide sequence: TGTGCCAGCAGCGGAAGACAGGGATCACCCCTCCACTTT.

This sequence joins TRBV10-2 and TRBJ1-1, with D unresolved. Germline CDR1 WSHSY, CDR2 SAAADI. The CDR3 length is 12 residues. The ends were cut back, 0 bases at V and 11 bases at J, with 10 bases in the middle. CDR3 region: CASSESGREAFF. The CDR3 region has the DNA TGCGCCAGCAGTGAGTCGGGGAGGGAGGCTTTCTTT.

CDR3 protein: CASRESKGQSLSTEAFF. CDR3 nucleotides: TGTGCCAGCAGAGAGTCTAAGGGACAGAGCTTGAGCACTGAAGCTTTCTTT. This sequence joins TRBV2 and TRBJ1-1; 7 nucleotides align to TRBD1. After removal of 6 bases from V and 4 bases from J, the junction contained 17 bases not matched to a gene. The CDR3 is 17 amino acids. Germline loops: CDR1 SNHLY, CDR2 FYNNEI. The whole variable domain, remainder taken from reference TRBV2 and TRBJ1-1, is EPEVTQTPSHQVTQMGQEVILRCVPISNHLYFYWYRQILGQKVEFLVSFYNNEISEKSEIFDDQFSVERPDGSNFTLKIRSTKLEDSAMYFCASRESKGQSLSTEAFFGQGTRLTVV.

The chain couples TRBV29-1 to TRBJ1-2; D unclear. Per germline, CDR1 SQVTM and CDR2 ANQGSEA. The V end lost 1 base, the J end lost 4 bases, and 4 bases lay between the germline ends. This CDR3 comprises 11 residues. CDR3 residues: CSVEVSYGYTF. The CDR3 nucleotides are TGCAGCGTTGAAGTATCCTATGGCTACACCTTC.

Comments on this clone: The junction and the germline gene differ at one end; a read error may be behind it. The V call is TRBV15, the J call TRBJ2-1, with TRBD2 as a possible D gene (6 bases). Germline V gene sequence: CDR1 LNHNV, CDR2 YYDKDF (reference sequence). This CDR3 spans 15 amino acids. CDR3 region: CATSRVGGSYNEQFF. The CDR3 nucleotides read TGTGCCACCAGTAGAGTCGGGGGCTCCTACAATGAGCAGTTCTTC.

This clone was observed a handful of times. This chain connects TRBV6-6 to TRBJ1-4; 8 bases line up with TRBD1. This CDR3 spans 14 amino acids. The ends lost 2 bases at V and 7 bases at J; junction bases unmatched: 3. Germline V gives CDR1 MNHNY, CDR2 SVGAGI (reference sequence). This CDR3 reads CASSYGGTGEKLFF. The CDR3, as DNA: TGTGCCAGCAGTTACGGGGGGACAGGTGAAAAACTGTTTTTT.

This rearrangement joins TRBV5-1 to TRBJ2-5; 7 nucleotides align to TRBD1. This CDR3 has 17 residues. Germline loops: CDR1 SGHRS, CDR2 YFSETQ. The V segment lost 3 bases and the J segment 6 bases; nucleotides outside the gene matches: 17. The chain's CDR3 is CASSSNKGAAGRQTQYF. In DNA form, the CDR3 reads TGCGCCAGCAGCTCGAACAAGGGGGCGGCAGGGAGACAGACCCAGTACTTC.

V and J are TRBV15 and TRBJ2-5, with 8 nucleotides matching TRBD1. Germline V lookup: CDR1 LNHNV, CDR2 YYDKDF (reference sequence). V shed 0 bases and J 5 bases; nucleotides not matched to a gene: 11. The CDR3 is 17 residues long. The CDR3 reads CATSREGTGTGGETQYF. CDR3 nucleotides: TGTGCCACCAGCAGAGAGGGGACCGGGACAGGAGGCGAGACCCAGTACTTC.

The J gene is TRBJ2-5, the V gene TRBV5-8, with 8 bases identical to TRBD1. The CDR3 consists of 16 residues. Germline loops: CDR1 SGHTS, CDR2 YDEGEE. With 4 bases clipped from V and 2 bases from J, the junction kept 10 bases outside the gene matches. CDR3 sequence (DNA): TGTGCCAGCAGCGGCGGGACAGGTTCAAATCAAGAGACCCAGTACTTC. This gives the protein CASSGGTGSNQETQYF. The variable domain in full, completed from reference TRBV5-8 and TRBJ2-5, reads EAGVTQSPTHLIKTRGQQATLRCSPISGHTSVYWYQQALGLGLQFLLWYDEGEERNRGNFPPRFSGRQFPNYSSELNVNALELEDSALYLCASSGGTGSNQETQYFGPGTRLLVL.

For the CDR3, the DNA is TGTGCCAGCTCACCAGTACAGGGGGGAGCCTACGAGCAGTACTTC. Translated: CASSPVQGGAYEQYF. V and J are TRBV18 and TRBJ2-7, with 8 bases aligning to TRBD1. Germline CDR1 KGHSH, CDR2 LQKENI. Germline trimming cut 2 bases from V and 2 bases from J; bases unmatched to any gene: 5. CDR3 length: 15 amino acids.

The sample holds a few counts of this clone. V gene TRBV2 combines with J gene TRBJ1-6; possibly TRBD1 for D (6 bases). This CDR3 has 15 residues. V was trimmed by 7 bases and J by 10 bases, leaving 20 bases between them. Per germline, CDR1 SNHLY and CDR2 FYNNEI. CDR3 nucleotide sequence: TGTGCCAGCACTAAGGGAGGGGGACTTCGGTCACCCCTCCACTTT. Translating it yields CASTKGGGLRSPLHF.

The V gene is TRBV18, the J gene TRBJ2-6; D is perhaps TRBD2 (5 bases). The length of the CDR3 is 16 residues. Germline CDR1 and CDR2: KGHSH and LQKENI. V lost 1 base, J lost 2 bases, and 9 bases lay in between. CDR3 loop: CASSPLPSPGANVLTF. DNA of the CDR3: TGTGCCAGCTCACCACTTCCTAGCCCTGGGGCCAACGTCCTGACTTTC.

This clone has just one count. This chain joins TRBV5-4 and TRBJ1-1, with D uncertain. The CDR3 runs 15 residues. V was shortened by 0 bases and J by 3 bases, with 12 bases between the two germline ends. Germline-derived CDR1 and CDR2 are SGHNT and YYREEE (reference sequence). The CDR3 region has the DNA TGTGCCAGCAGCTTGGCCGTGGACTCGCACACTGAAGCTTTCTTT. Amino acids: CASSLAVDSHTEAFF.

The chain has TRBV6-6 and TRBJ2-7, with TRBD1 matching 9 bases. Germline loops: CDR1 MNHNY, CDR2 SVGAGI (reference sequence). With V trimmed by 6 bases and J by 1 base, 10 bases remained unmatched. The CDR3 is 16 amino acids. In DNA, the CDR3 is TGTGCCAGCAGCCCCTCCGGGACAGGGTTTTCCTACGAGCAGTACTTC. Protein: CASSPSGTGFSYEQYF.